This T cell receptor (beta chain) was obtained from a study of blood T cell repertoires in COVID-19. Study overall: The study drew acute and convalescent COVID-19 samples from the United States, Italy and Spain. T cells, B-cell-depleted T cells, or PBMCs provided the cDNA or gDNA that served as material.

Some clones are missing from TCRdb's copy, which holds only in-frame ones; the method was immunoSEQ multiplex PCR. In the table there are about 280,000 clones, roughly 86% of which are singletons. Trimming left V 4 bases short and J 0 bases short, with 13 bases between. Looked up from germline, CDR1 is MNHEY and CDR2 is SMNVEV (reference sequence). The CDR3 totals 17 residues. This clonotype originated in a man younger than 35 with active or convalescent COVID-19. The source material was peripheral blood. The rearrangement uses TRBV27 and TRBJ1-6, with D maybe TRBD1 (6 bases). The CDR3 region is CASSSDSPSSYNSPLHF. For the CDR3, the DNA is TGTGCCAGCAGTTCGGACAGTCCGAGCTCCTATAATTCACCCCTCCACTTT.